This TCR beta chain was obtained from a study of human T cells and chemical hapten exposure. Study in general: Diagnoses of alopecia areata, totalis or universalis occurred in mostly female patients. Per-sample TCR yield variation was attributed mainly to small pooled library volume differences. Study conclusions and caveats: In comparison with controls, expanded TCRs gave rise to a significantly larger number of large CDR3 similarity clusters.

This clonotype has at least ten counts. As yet, its antigen is unknown. Time point here: patch test 2, 6 weeks after DPC sensitization. Stated treatment: therapeutic diphenylcyclopropenone sensitization with weekly scalp DPC. Ahead of each patch test application, blood was drawn. MiXCR, applied by TCRdb to the RACE reads, yields one record per CDR3 protein. The profile shows approximately 87,000 distinct CDR3 sequences, 10% to 12% of them singletons. This CDR3 is built from 16 residues. V was clipped by 1 base and J by 0 bases, with 10 bases between them. Germline V CDR1 and CDR2: LNHNV, YYDKDF (reference sequence).

Sample: whole blood, taken in connection with sensitization to the hapten diphenylcyclopropenone (DPC). This receptor was obtained from a woman aged 40 to 50 with alopecia areata. Some clones in this sample may be carry-over from other donors' samples. This chain links TRBV15 with TRBJ1-3; unclear D gene. This CDR3 reads CATSRGKGNSGNTIYF. CDR3 nucleotides: TGTGCCACCAGCAGAGGTAAAGGCAACTCTGGAAACACCATATATTTT.